Each of the 23 T cell receptor beta chains below was sequenced from the same sample in a study of beta chain features in type 1 diabetes. The study reverse transcribed the entire isolated RNA, so it sequenced expressed TCRB transcripts. Produced via immunoSEQ multiplex PCR; TCRdb's table is partial and in-frame only. The sample lists 300,000 to 350,000 clones, 13% to 15% occurring once. The sample taken for sequencing was central memory CD4+ T cells from blood. All receptors derive from a man aged 25-45 years in good health.

In its sample, this clone was seen a few times. The rearrangement joins TRBV6-5 to TRBJ2-7, with no clear D. CDR3 length: 14 residues. The V end was cut by 3 bases, the J end by 3 bases, with 12 bases between. CDR1 MNHEY and CDR2 SVGAGI come from the germline V gene. The CDR3 region is CASSYSGPLYEQYV. Written as DNA, the CDR3 is TGTGCCAGCAGTTATTCCGGGCCACTCTACGAGCAGTACGTC.

On this clone itself: A junction boundary mismatches the germline segment, possibly from a read error. The J gene is TRBJ2-3, the V gene TRBV5-4; D might be TRBD1 (5 bases). The CDR3 runs 15 residues. CDR1 is SGHNT, CDR2 YYREEE, per germline (reference sequence). The CDR3 sequence: CASSSRTLRTDTQYF. In nucleotides, the CDR3 is TGCGCCAGCAGCTCCCGGACACTACGCACAGATACGCAGTATTTT.

This clone was recorded a few times. One junction end does not reproduce the germline sequence, and a read error may be involved. The chain is built from TRBV7-2 and TRBJ1-2; a weak D match, TRBD1 (6 bases). In germline, CDR1 is SGHTA, CDR2 FQGNSA. This CDR3 region has 17 residues. The CDR3 spells CASSQDRTAEANYGYTF. CDR3 DNA sequence: TGCGCCAGCAGCCAAGATCGGACAGCCGAAGCTAACTATGGCTACACCTTC. Using reference TRBV7-2 and TRBJ1-2 for the parts outside the CDR3, the full variable domain is GAGVSQSPSNKVTEKGKDVELRCDPISGHTALYWYRQSLGQGLEFLIYFQGNSAPDKSGLPSDRFSAERTGGSVSTLTIQRTQQEDSAVYLCASSQDRTAEANYGYTFGSGTRLTVV.

There are a few counts of this clone. The chain combines TRBV28 with TRBJ2-1; maybe TRBD2 (5 bases). Trimming took off 8 bases at V and 0 bases at J, with 14 bases between the two ends. This CDR3 region has 15 residues. Germline V gene sequence: CDR1 MDHEN, CDR2 SYDVKM. This CDR3 reads CASGLGKTSYNEQFF. DNA for the CDR3: TGTGCCAGCGGACTGGGGAAGACCTCCTACAATGAGCAGTTCTTC.

The chain couples TRBV19 to TRBJ1-5; D may be TRBD1 (5 bases). Trimming pared 4 bases from V and 3 bases from J, leaving 10 bases between. The CDR3 runs 14 residues. Germline V lookup: CDR1 LNHDA, CDR2 SQIVND (reference sequence). DNA for the CDR3: TGTGCCAGTAGTACTACAGGCCACAATCAGCCCCAGCATTTT. Protein sequence: CASSTTGHNQPQHF.

CDR3 protein: CASSDGGGTTDTQYF. The CDR3, as DNA: TGTGCCAGCAGTGATGGCGGGGGGACCACAGATACGCAGTATTTT. The chain couples TRBV2 to TRBJ2-3; 8 bases match TRBD2. The CDR3 is 15 amino acids. V dropped 3 bases and J dropped 2; count of bases not matched to a gene: 4. Germline assignment: CDR1 SNHLY and CDR2 FYNNEI.

There are a few counts of this clone. Here the CDR3 reads CASSFLQGAGEQYF. The CDR3 DNA is TGTGCCAGCAGCTTTCTACAGGGGGCGGGGGAGCAGTACTTC. The chain employs TRBV7-2 and TRBJ2-7; 9 bases are a match to TRBD1. J was trimmed by 7 bases and V by 3 bases; bases with no gene match: 7. CDR1 is SGHTA and CDR2 is FQGNSA in the germline V gene. The CDR3 runs 14 residues.

Of note for this clone: Other DNA variants within this sample encode the same CDR3. The J gene is TRBJ2-5, the V gene TRBV7-2; TRBD1 matches 8 bases. The CDR3 has 15 amino acids. Germline CDR1 reads SGHTA; CDR2 reads FQGNSA. The V segment lost 0 bases and the J segment 2 bases; nucleotides outside the gene matches: 2. CDR3 coding DNA: TGTGCCAGCAGCTTAGCCGGGACAGGACAAGAGACCCAGTACTTC. It translates to CASSLAGTGQETQYF.

V is TRBV6-1 and J is TRBJ1-2, with TRBD1 matching 9 bases. J was trimmed by 5 bases and V by 1 base; bases with no gene match: 5. The CDR3 runs 15 residues. CDR1 is MNHNS and CDR2 is SASEGT in the germline V gene. The CDR3 region is CASSEGYGTGYGYTF. In DNA, the CDR3 is TGTGCCAGCAGTGAAGGGTATGGGACAGGGTATGGCTACACCTTC.

This clone was observed a handful of times. The gene calls are TRBV7-2 and TRBJ2-5; 8 bases map to TRBD2. V gave up 1 base and J gave up 1 base; unmatched junction bases: 5. The CDR3 is 16 residues long. Germline V gene sequence: CDR1 SGHTA, CDR2 FQGNSA. CDR3 nucleotides: TGTGCCAGCAGCTTAGGGCCGGGGGGGCTCCAAGAGACCCAGTACTTC. Its protein product is CASSLGPGGLQETQYF.

This clone was observed a few times. This chain connects TRBV7-7 to TRBJ1-2, with D unresolved. CDR3 size: 12 residues. Trimming took off 4 bases at V and 7 bases at J, with 10 bases between the two ends. The germline CDR1 and CDR2 sequences are SSHAT and FNYEAQ (reference sequence). The CDR3 is CASSSRGFGYTF. CDR3 bases: TGTGCCAGCAGCTCCAGAGGGTTTGGCTACACCTTC. Combining the CDR3 with reference TRBV7-7 and TRBJ1-2 gives the whole variable domain GAGVSQSPRYKVTKRGQDVTLRCDPISSHATLYWYQQALGQGPEFLTYFNYEAQPDKSGLPSDRFSAERPEGSISTLTIQRTEQRDSAMYRCASSSRGFGYTFGSGTRLTVV.

This chain links TRBV7-8 with TRBJ1-1, with D hard to call. V lost 1 base and J lost 0, with 6 bases in between. Germline V lookup: CDR1 SGHVS, CDR2 FQNEAQ. The CDR3 consists of 14 residues. In DNA form, the CDR3 reads TGTGCCAGCAGCTTAGATGGGTTGAACACTGAAGCTTTCTTT. Protein product: CASSLDGLNTEAFF.

The DNA of the CDR3 is TGCGCCAGCAGCTTCCGGGAGACAGATACGCAGTATTTT. It translates to CASSFRETDTQYF. The V and J genes are TRBV4-3 and TRBJ2-3; D is perhaps TRBD2 (6 bases). CDR1 is LGHNA and CDR2 is YSLEER in the germline V gene. The V end lost 5 bases, the J end lost 3 bases, and 9 bases lay between the germline ends. This CDR3 is 13 amino acids long.

J is TRBJ1-1 and V is TRBV5-1; possibly TRBD1 for D (5 bases). The CDR3 runs 14 residues. V was shortened by 4 bases and J by 1 base, with 11 bases between the two germline ends. Germline V gene sequence: CDR1 SGHRS, CDR2 YFSETQ. In DNA, the CDR3 is TGCGCCAGCAGCATACCTCAGGGGAACACTGAAGCTTTCTTT. Encoded protein: CASSIPQGNTEAFF.

This clone was seen ten or more times. Other DNA variants within this sample encode the same CDR3. This rearrangement joins TRBV19 to TRBJ2-5; no firm D call. The germline V and J ends were trimmed by 0 bases and 3 bases, with 5 bases remaining between them. Per the germline V gene, CDR1 is LNHDA and CDR2 is SQIVND (reference sequence). The CDR3 has 13 amino acids. CDR3 residues: CASSIDEEETQYF. DNA for the CDR3: TGTGCCAGTAGTATAGATGAGGAAGAGACCCAGTACTTC.

With regard to this clone: The germline gene is not matched at one end of the junction; a read error may be the cause. The gene calls are TRBV7-2 and TRBJ1-1; 7 positions agree with TRBD1. From germline, CDR1 is SGHTA and CDR2 FQGNSA. This CDR3 is built from 15 residues. This chain's CDR3 is CASRLVAGGHTEAFF. Here the CDR3 DNA reads TGTGCCAGCAGGTTAGTGGCAGGGGGGCACACTGAAGCTTTCTTT.

This clone occurred a few times. This chain uses TRBV30 with TRBJ1-4; D not resolved. The CDR3 has 15 residues. From germline, CDR1 is GTSNPN and CDR2 SVGIG (reference sequence). Trimming stripped 1 base from V and 0 bases from J, with 9 bases between. The CDR3 protein is CAWSALGATNEKLFF. The CDR3 DNA reads as TGTGCCTGGAGTGCTTTGGGAGCAACTAATGAAAAACTGTTTTTT.

This clone was observed a few times. This chain uses TRBV9 with TRBJ2-5; a weak D match, TRBD1 (6 bases). V gave up 0 bases and J gave up 3 bases, with 12 bases separating them. Germline V gene lookup returns CDR1 SGDLS and CDR2 YYNGEE. The CDR3 totals 15 residues. CDR3 sequence: CASSVGSNREETQYF. The CDR3 region has the DNA TGTGCCAGCAGCGTAGGAAGTAACAGGGAAGAGACCCAGTACTTC.

With respect to this clone: The sample contains more than one DNA sequence encoding this CDR3. The chain combines TRBV10-3 with TRBJ2-2; D is perhaps TRBD1 or TRBD2 (5 bases each). This CDR3 region has 15 residues. The V end lost 3 bases, the J end lost 5 bases, and 13 bases lay between the germline ends. Germline CDR1 and CDR2: ENHRY and SYGVKD. The CDR3 reads CAISEVGGSTGELFF. CDR3 nucleotides: TGTGCCATCAGTGAAGTTGGGGGTTCGACCGGGGAGCTGTTTTTT.

V and J are TRBV19 and TRBJ2-3; D perhaps matches TRBD2 (6 bases). Trimming cost V 7 bases and J 6 bases, with 14 bases left between them. Germline CDR1 is LNHDA and CDR2 is SQIVND (reference sequence). The CDR3 loop spans 13 amino acids. The CDR3 coding sequence is TGTGCCAGTACGCGGGATCGATCGGATACGCAGTATTTT. Translated: CASTRDRSDTQYF.

The genes are TRBV19 and TRBJ1-5; 11 bases fit TRBD1. Trimming removed 9 bases from V and 6 bases from J; junction bases left unmatched: 4. CDR3 length: 13 residues. The germline V gene has CDR1 LNHDA and CDR2 SQIVND (reference sequence). CDR3 in amino acids: CASAGTGGQPQHF. The DNA for the CDR3 is TGTGCCAGCGCAGGGACAGGGGGTCAGCCCCAGCATTTT.

The chain uses TRBV4-2 and TRBJ1-1; no clear D. Trimming shortened V by 1 base and J by 1 base, and 13 bases separated the two germline ends. CDR1 and CDR2 (germline): LGHNA, YNFKEQ. This CDR3 spans 16 amino acids. CDR3 sequence reads: CASSQAPGRRNTEAFF. In nucleotides, the CDR3 is TGTGCCAGCAGCCAAGCCCCAGGCAGACGGAACACTGAAGCTTTCTTT.

The sample holds a few counts of this clone. The chain carries TRBV19 and TRBJ1-5, with D tentatively TRBD1 (5 bases). Germline V CDR1 and CDR2: LNHDA, SQIVND (reference sequence). V was clipped by 3 bases and J by 2 bases, with 14 bases between them. There are 16 residues in the CDR3. CDR3 nucleotide sequence: TGTGCCAGTAGTATGGTAGGCGGGGGAGGCAATCAGCCCCAGCATTTT. Protein sequence: CASSMVGGGGNQPQHF.